This T cell receptor (beta chain) stems from a study of spatial heterogeneity in lung cancer (dated by TCRdb to about 2019). Notes on the research overall: Beta-chain transcripts were consistently detected in greater numbers than alpha-chain transcripts, which likely reflected higher beta-chain transcript abundance. Both alpha and beta chains were TCR-sequenced in 220 or so tumor regions, approximately 64 matched nontumor lung samples and more than 50 PBMC samples obtained at surgery. TCR repertoire features were related to nonsynonymous mutation counts determined by whole-exome sequencing of tumor tissue. In non-small cell lung cancer, the study quantitatively compared TCR alpha and beta repertoires across several tumor regions, matched nontumor lung, and blood. In the raw uncorrected reads, each unique combination of TCR and UMI appeared on average more than ten times. The study at large found these results: Ubiquitous expanded tumor TCRs showed up in blood more often at tumor resection than at routine follow-up. Additional single-cell paired TCR alpha and beta sequencing was considered necessary to confirm, at a functional level, the hypothesis that regional TCRs recognize regional mutations.

This clonotype has only a few counts. The clone's antigen remains unknown. No base quality information exists; no much larger clone differs at one position. The time point label corresponds to: sample taken at primary tumor resection. The donors were some 70 patients from the lung TRACERx cohort who had early-stage, untreated non-small cell lung cancer. Whole RNA extracted from tumor and nontumor lung tissue, or from cryopreserved PBMC samples, was used for TCR sequencing without cell sorting. A patient was chosen for TCR sequencing only when enough RNA was available from at least two tumor regions. To prepare the library, 5' RACE was applied. The data were produced on a NextSeq 500. To allow correction of PCR and sequencing errors, the TCR library protocol tagged every TCR cDNA molecule with a unique molecular identifier. In the original analysis: TCR identification, UMI-based error correction and CDR3 extraction were all carried out with Decombinator tools. TCRs above a frequency of 2 per 1,000, corresponding to the top 1% of the tumor frequency distribution, were defined as expanded. Renyi diversity was computed with the R vegan package after each repertoire had been subsampled 100 times to 5,000 TCRs. CDR3 similarity networks were built from amino acid triplet string-kernel similarity, with CDR3s being connected when pairwise similarity was above 0.82. TCRdb handled the public reads itself, with Q25 trimming in fastp and clone calling in MiXCR, and kept productive beta chains. Every CDR3 protein is listed once, alongside the most common genes and DNA of its rows. Here the V and J calls rest on TCRdb's processing, not on the authors' analysis. The sample includes approximately 40,000 distinct CDR3 sequences, with 7.5% to 8% observed a single time. The ten largest clones capture under 30% of the sample.

The origin of this receptor is a male donor with early-stage non-small cell lung cancer. The sequencing here drew on PBMCs, taken at surgery.

The CDR3: CASSYPGRKSGANVLTF. The DNA reads as follows: TGTGCCAGCAGTTACCCTGGGAGAAAATCTGGGGCCAACGTCCTGACTTTC. The chain is encoded by TRBV6-6 joined to TRBJ2-6; TRBD2 is a weak D gene call, 5 bases matching. V is reduced by 2 bases and J by 1 base, leaving a spacing of 12 bases between them. From a lookup of the germline V gene (reference sequence), CDR1 and CDR2 are MNHNY and SVGAGI. Reading from cysteine to phenylalanine, the CDR3 counts 17 amino acids. Only the CDR3 portion is preserved as DNA: 51 bases, with reading frame beginning at the first base.